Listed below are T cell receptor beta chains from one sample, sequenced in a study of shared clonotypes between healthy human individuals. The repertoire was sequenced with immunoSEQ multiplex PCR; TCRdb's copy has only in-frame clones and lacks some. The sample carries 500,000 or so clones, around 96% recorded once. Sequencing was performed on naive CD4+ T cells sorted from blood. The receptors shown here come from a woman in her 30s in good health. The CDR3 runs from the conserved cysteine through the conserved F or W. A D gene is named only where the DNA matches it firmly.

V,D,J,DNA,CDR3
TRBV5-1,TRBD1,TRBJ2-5,TGCGCCAGCAGGACAGGGTCACAAGAGACCCAGTACTTC,CASRTGSQETQYF
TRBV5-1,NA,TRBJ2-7,TGCGCCAGCAGCCGGCTCCGGGACGCGAGCTCCTACGAGCAGTACTTC,CASSRLRDASSYEQYF
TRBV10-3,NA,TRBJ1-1,TGTGCCATCAGTGAGTCGTGGACCGATGAAGCTTTCTTT,CAISESWTDEAFF
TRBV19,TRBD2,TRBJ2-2,TGTGCCAGTAATAGGCCTAGCGGGAGCGAGAACACCGGGGAGCTGTTTTTT,CASNRPSGSENTGELFF
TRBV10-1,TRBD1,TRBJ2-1,TGCGCCAGCGGAACACAGGGGGCGGATGAGCAGTTCTTC,CASGTQGADEQFF
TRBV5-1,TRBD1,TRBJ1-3,TGCGCCAGCAGCTTTCAGGGGGACGGAAACACCATATATTTT,CASSFQGDGNTIYF
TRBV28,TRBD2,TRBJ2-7,TGTGCCAGCAGTTCCCTGGGACTAGCGGGAGGGAGCTCCTACGAGCAGTACTTC,CASSSLGLAGGSSYEQYF
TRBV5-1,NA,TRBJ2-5,TGCGCCAGCAGCCGAGGGGGGGCCGAAGAGACCCAGTACTTC,CASSRGGAEETQYF
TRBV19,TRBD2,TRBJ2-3,TGTGCCAGTCATAGCGGGAGGCGCTGGGACACACACAAGGTTACGCAGTATTTT,CASHSGRRWDTHKVTQYF
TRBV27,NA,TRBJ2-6,TGTGCCAGCAAGGTTCCTGGGGCCAACGTCCTGACTTTC,CASKVPGANVLTF